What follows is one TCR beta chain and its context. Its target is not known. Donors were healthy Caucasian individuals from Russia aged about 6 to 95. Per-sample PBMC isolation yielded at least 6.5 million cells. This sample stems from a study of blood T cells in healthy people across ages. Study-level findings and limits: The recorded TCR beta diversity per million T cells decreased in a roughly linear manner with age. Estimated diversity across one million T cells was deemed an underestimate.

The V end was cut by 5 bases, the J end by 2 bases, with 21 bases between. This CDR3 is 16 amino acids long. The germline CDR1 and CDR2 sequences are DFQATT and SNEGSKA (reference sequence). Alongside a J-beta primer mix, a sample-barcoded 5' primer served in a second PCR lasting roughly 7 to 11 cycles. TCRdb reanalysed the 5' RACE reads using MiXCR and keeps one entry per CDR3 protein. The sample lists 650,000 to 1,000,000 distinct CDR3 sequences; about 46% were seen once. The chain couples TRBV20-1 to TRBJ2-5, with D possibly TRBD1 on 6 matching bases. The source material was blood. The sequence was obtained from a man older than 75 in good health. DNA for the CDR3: TGCAGTGCTTTAACCCGACTAAGGCAGGGGCAAGAGACCCAGTACTTC. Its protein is CSALTRLRQGQETQYF.